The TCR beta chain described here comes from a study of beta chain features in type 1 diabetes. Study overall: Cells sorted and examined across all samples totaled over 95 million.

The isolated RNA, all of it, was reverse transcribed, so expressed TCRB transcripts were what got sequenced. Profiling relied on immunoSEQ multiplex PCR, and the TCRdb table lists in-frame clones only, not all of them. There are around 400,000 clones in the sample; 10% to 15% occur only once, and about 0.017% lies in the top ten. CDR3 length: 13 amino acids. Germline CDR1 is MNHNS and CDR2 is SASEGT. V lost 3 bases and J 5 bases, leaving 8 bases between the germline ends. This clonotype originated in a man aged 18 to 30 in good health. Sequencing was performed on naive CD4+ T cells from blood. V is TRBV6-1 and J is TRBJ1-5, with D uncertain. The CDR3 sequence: CASSETRDQPQHF. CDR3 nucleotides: TGTGCCAGCAGTGAGACGAGGGATCAGCCCCAGCATTTT.